Detailed here is one T cell receptor beta chain. The antigen is undetermined. The data derive from a study of shared clonotypes between healthy human individuals. A deep-level run was used for the assay. This table comes from immunoSEQ multiplex PCR, and its TCRdb copy is limited to in-frame clones, with some not included. The table records 2 million or so clones, roughly 96% of them present only once. The CDR3 is made up of 14 amino acids. Germline V lookup: CDR1 MNHNS, CDR2 SASEGT. J was trimmed by 0 bases and V by 5 bases; bases with no gene match: 3. All the donors were Caucasian adults who lived in Nashville, Tennessee. The CD4+ fraction was divided into a CD45RA+ naive subset and a CD45RA-negative memory subset. Whole-study results and caveats: Non-shared clonotypes had lower generation probabilities than clonotypes shared by all four sorted-subset donors.

The sequencing sample was made of naive CD4+ T cells sorted from blood. Sample subset: CD45RA+ positively selected. The origin of this receptor is a man between 18 and 29 years old in good health. The chain links TRBV6-1 to TRBJ1-2; TRBD1 matches at 7 bases. The CDR3 loop is CASSPQGTNYGYTF. CDR3 DNA sequence: TGTGCCAGCAGTCCACAGGGGACTAACTATGGCTACACCTTC.